A selection of T cell receptor beta chains follows, all from one sample in a study of shared clonotypes between healthy human individuals. Produced via immunoSEQ multiplex PCR; TCRdb's table is partial and in-frame only. The sample consists of 450,000 to 500,000 clones, 70% to 80% of them appearing once. Sequencing was carried out using PBMCs. These receptors came from a woman aged 40 to 49 in good health. Some clones in this sample may be carry-over from other donors' samples. Each CDR3 is given with its conserved first and last residue. The D gene is left open where the match is weak. For some rows the clone size is stated as once, few or many, or as a class when expanded; others skip it.

V	size	J	D	CDR3	DNA
TRBV29-1	.	TRBJ2-7	TRBD1	CSTRQGSSYEQYF	TGCAGCACAAGACAGGGGAGCTCCTACGAGCAGTACTTC
TRBV29-1	few	TRBJ1-2	.	CSVESYNYGYTF	TGCAGCGTGGAATCCTATAACTATGGCTACACCTTC
TRBV7-9	few	TRBJ2-1	TRBD2	CASSLGTRGEQFF	TGTGCCAGCAGCCTCGGGACTAGAGGTGAGCAGTTCTTC
TRBV9	few	TRBJ2-2	.	CASSVGRAGTGELFF	TGTGCCAGCAGCGTAGGTAGGGCAGGGACCGGGGAGCTGTTTTTT
TRBV29-1	.	TRBJ2-1	TRBD2	CSVVRGLAGSNEQFF	TGCAGCGTTGTCAGGGGACTAGCGGGATCTAATGAGCAGTTCTTC
TRBV19	.	TRBJ2-6	.	CASSIGGTGANVLTF	TGTGCCAGTAGTATTGGGGGCACTGGGGCCAACGTCCTGACTTTC
TRBV5-1	once	TRBJ2-7	.	CASSLEAHERYF	TGCGCCAGCAGCTTGGAGGCTCACGAGCGGTACTTC
TRBV7-9	few	TRBJ2-5	.	CASKGPRAEQETQYF	TGTGCCAGCAAGGGCCCCAGAGCGGAACAAGAGACCCAGTACTTC
TRBV11-1	.	TRBJ2-1	TRBD2	CASSHPAVAGGLRNEQFF	TGTGCCAGCAGCCACCCCGCGGTAGCGGGAGGCCTACGTAATGAGCAGTTCTTC
TRBV28	.	TRBJ1-1	.	CASSPLEDRTFF	TGTGCCAGCAGTCCCTTGGAGGATAGAACTTTCTTT
TRBV9	.	TRBJ1-2	.	CASSVEGLQNYGYTF	TGTGCCAGCAGCGTAGAGGGGTTGCAAAACTATGGCTACACCTTC
TRBV9	.	TRBJ2-1	TRBD2	CASSPSGGRAWNEQFF	TGTGCCAGCAGCCCCAGTGGCGGGAGGGCCTGGAATGAGCAGTTCTTC
TRBV9	few	TRBJ2-7	.	CASTKSGDGADEQYF	TGTGCCAGCACCAAGTCGGGGGACGGGGCCGACGAGCAGTACTTC
TRBV28	.	TRBJ2-1	.	CASSSLAPPVDKQFF	TGTGCCAGCAGTTCTCTAGCGCCGCCAGTGGATAAGCAGTTCTTC
TRBV5-5	.	TRBJ2-7	TRBD1	CASSLAVRTGGLGSYEQYF	TGTGCCAGCAGCTTAGCGGTGAGAACAGGGGGACTGGGGTCCTACGAGCAGTACTTC
TRBV6-5	.	TRBJ2-5	TRBD2	CASSPWVAGEETQYF	TGTGCCAGCAGCCCCTGGGTAGCGGGAGAGGAGACCCAGTACTTC
TRBV10-3	.	TRBJ2-2	TRBD2	CATGLAGGVGIGELFF	TGTGCCACAGGACTAGCGGGAGGCGTCGGTATCGGGGAGCTGTTTTTT
TRBV6-5	.	TRBJ2-1	TRBD2	CASTSGLAGVDEQFF	TGTGCCAGCACCTCGGGACTAGCGGGAGTGGATGAGCAGTTCTTC
TRBV9	.	TRBJ2-7	.	CASSVGTGGQIYEQYF	TGTGCCAGCAGCGTAGGAACGGGGGGACAGATCTACGAGCAGTACTTC
TRBV5-1	.	TRBJ2-1	TRBD1	CASSLGTAAGNEQFF	TGCGCCAGCAGCCTAGGGACAGCTGCTGGGAATGAGCAGTTCTTC
TRBV9	.	TRBJ2-3	TRBD2	CASSVAISGRITDTQYF	TGTGCCAGCAGCGTAGCCATTAGCGGGAGAATCACAGATACGCAGTATTTT
TRBV2	.	TRBJ1-2	TRBD1	CASSDVLDRGDYTF	TGTGCCAGCAGTGATGTGCTGGACAGGGGAGACTACACCTTC
TRBV11-2	few	TRBJ2-5	.	CASSLGSRQETQYF	TGTGCCAGCAGCTTAGGAAGCCGCCAAGAGACCCAGTACTTC
TRBV28	.	TRBJ1-2	TRBD1	CASRRDSGANYGYTF	TGTGCCAGCAGGAGGGACAGTGGAGCTAACTATGGCTACACCTTC
TRBV7-9	.	TRBJ2-7	.	CASSHNQGPLGYEQYF	TGTGCCAGCAGCCATAATCAAGGCCCCTTGGGCTACGAGCAGTACTTC
TRBV6-1	.	TRBJ1-2	.	CASATGVGGYTF	TGTGCCAGTGCTACGGGCGTTGGGGGCTACACCTTC
TRBV11-3	.	TRBJ1-1	.	CASSPVGGGEAFF	TGTGCCAGCAGCCCGGTCGGCGGTGGTGAAGCTTTCTTT
TRBV6-6	.	TRBJ1-4	.	CASRYREGNEKLFF	TGTGCCAGCAGGTACCGGGAGGGTAACGAAAAACTGTTTTTT
TRBV30	.	TRBJ1-3	.	CAWLGFSGNTIYF	TGTGCCTGGCTCGGGTTCTCTGGAAACACCATATATTTT
TRBV4-2	.	TRBJ2-2	.	CASSQLTGFVAGELFF	TGTGCCAGCAGCCAGCTAACAGGGTTTGTCGCCGGGGAGCTGTTTTTT
TRBV14	.	TRBJ1-1	.	CASSQLVTNTEAFF	TGTGCCAGCAGCCAGTTAGTGACGAACACTGAAGCTTTCTTT
TRBV2	once	TRBJ2-5	.	CASTPISETQYF	TGTGCCAGCACACCTATATCGGAGACCCAGTACTTC